The rows below give T cell receptor beta chains drawn from one sample of a study of cytomegalovirus exposure and HLA in healthy donors. Sequencing was performed with immunoSEQ multiplex PCR; in TCRdb, only in-frame clones are kept and a portion is missing. The data show around 160,000 clones, roughly 80% seen once. The sample taken for sequencing was PBMCs. These TCRs come from a man aged 40-50 years in good health and CMV-seropositive. CDR3s include the opening cysteine and the closing phenylalanine or tryptophan. The order of the fields is D gene, clone size, V gene, J gene, CDR3 DNA, CDR3 protein. D genes are given only for firm matches. Rows may omit the clone size; those that give it use once, few, many or a size class.

TRBD2	NA	TRBV2	TRBJ2-1	TGTGCCAGCATTGAGGAACTAGCGGGGAGCTCCTACAATGAGCAGTTCTTC	CASIEELAGSSYNEQFF
NA	NA	TRBV7-9	TRBJ1-2	TGTTCCAGCAGCTTAAGTGCAACAATTTATGGCTACACCTTC	CSSSLSATIYGYTF
NA	NA	TRBV9	TRBJ2-5	TGTGCCAGCAGCGTAGATCTAGATGGTAGCGGCGGGACCCAGTACTTC	CASSVDLDGSGGTQYF
NA	NA	TRBV2	TRBJ1-1	TGTGCCAGCAGTGAAGGGGAGGGGGACACTGAAGCTTTCTTT	CASSEGEGDTEAFF
TRBD2	few	TRBV6-6	TRBJ2-7	TGTGCCAGCAGCCCCCTGTTACTAGCGGGACCTGGCGAGCAGTACTTC	CASSPLLLAGPGEQYF
TRBD1	NA	TRBV2	TRBJ1-6	TGTGCCAGCAGCGGACAGGGATCAGCTTCACCCCTCCACTTT	CASSGQGSASPLHF
TRBD1	NA	TRBV16	TRBJ1-4	TGTGCCAGCAGCCCACGGGGGGACAGGGAAGAAAAACTGTTTTTT	CASSPRGDREEKLFF
TRBD2	NA	TRBV5-5	TRBJ2-1	TGTGCCAGCAGCTTGAGGGGGCTAGCGGGAGACAATGAGCAGTTCTTC	CASSLRGLAGDNEQFF
NA	NA	TRBV15	TRBJ2-3	TGTGCCACCGGTAGTCGGACAGATACGCAGTATTTT	CATGSRTDTQYF
NA	NA	TRBV19	TRBJ2-2	TGTGCCAGTAGTATAGTAGGGGCCGGGGAGCTGTTTTTT	CASSIVGAGELFF
TRBD2	NA	TRBV19	TRBJ2-1	TGTGCCAGTAGTACAAACACCCCCTCCCAGACTAGCGGGATCAACAATGAGCAGTTCTTC	CASSTNTPSQTSGINNEQFF
NA	few	TRBV28	TRBJ1-2	TGTGCCAGCAGTGCCCCCGGCGGGTTTGACTATGGCTACACCTTC	CASSAPGGFDYGYTF
NA	NA	TRBV15	TRBJ2-1	TGTGCCACCAGCAGGAGGGAGGATGAGCAGTTCTTC	CATSRREDEQFF
NA	NA	TRBV19	TRBJ1-1	TGTGCCAGTAGTCCCGGGGTCTTGAACACTGAAGCTTTCTTT	CASSPGVLNTEAFF
TRBD1	NA	TRBV28	TRBJ2-5	TGTGCCAGCAGTTTGAGTAGGGGGCAGTTTGAGACCCAGTACTTC	CASSLSRGQFETQYF
TRBD2	NA	TRBV10-3	TRBJ2-7	TGTGCCATCAGTGTACTAGCGGGAGTCAGCGAGCAGTACTTC	CAISVLAGVSEQYF
TRBD1	NA	TRBV28	TRBJ1-5	TGTGCCAGCAGTTCGGGACAGGGTGGAAAACCCCAGCATTTT	CASSSGQGGKPQHF
NA	few	TRBV28	TRBJ1-1	TGTGCCAGCGGAAGTGAGGGCTCGGGTAACACTGAAGCTTTCTTT	CASGSEGSGNTEAFF
TRBD2	NA	TRBV4-1	TRBJ2-1	TGCGCCAGCAGCCAAGAGCCTAGCGGGAGGGCAAAAAATGAGCAGTTCTTC	CASSQEPSGRAKNEQFF
TRBD2	NA	TRBV18	TRBJ2-2	TGTGCCAGCTCACCAAGGTCGGGAGGCGGCACCGGGGAGCTGTTTTTT	CASSPRSGGGTGELFF
NA	NA	TRBV7-3	TRBJ2-3	TGTGCCAGCAGCTTAAGCGGCTTTAGCACAGATACGCAGTATTTT	CASSLSGFSTDTQYF
TRBD2	few	TRBV7-2	TRBJ2-1	TGTGCCAGCAGAATAAAGGGGGGTTTGGGACTAGCGGGTAAGAATGAGCAGTTCTTC	CASRIKGGLGLAGKNEQFF
TRBD2	NA	TRBV28	TRBJ2-1	TGTGCCAGCAGTACGCCTAGCGGGAGTACGGATGAGCAGTTCTTC	CASSTPSGSTDEQFF
TRBD2	NA	TRBV7-9	TRBJ2-7	TGTGCCAGCAGGTTGACTAGCGGACCCTACGAGCAGTACTTC	CASRLTSGPYEQYF
NA	NA	TRBV18	TRBJ2-5	TGTGCCAGCTCACCACTAAGGGGCCAAGAGACCCAGTACTTC	CASSPLRGQETQYF
TRBD2	NA	TRBV13	TRBJ2-1	TGTGCCAGCAGCCCGCGGGAGGGCCGGAATGAGCAGTTCTTC	CASSPREGRNEQFF
NA	NA	TRBV5-1	TRBJ1-1	TGCGCCAGCAGCTTGGAATCAGGCTGGGTTACTGAAGCTTTCTTT	CASSLESGWVTEAFF
TRBD1	NA	TRBV14	TRBJ1-2	TGTGCCAGCAGCCACCAGACAGGGGTCGGCTACACCTTC	CASSHQTGVGYTF
TRBD2	NA	TRBV11-2	TRBJ2-7	TGTGCCGCCGGGACTAATCCTTCCGAGCAGTACTTC	CAAGTNPSEQYF
NA	NA	TRBV6-5	TRBJ1-4	TGTGCCAGCAGGGGGGGGATGGGGAAACTGTTTTTT	CASRGGMGKLFF
TRBD2	NA	TRBV7-9	TRBJ2-3	TGTGCCAGCAGCTTTAGCGGGAGCACAGATACGCAGTATTTT	CASSFSGSTDTQYF
TRBD2	NA	TRBV27	TRBJ2-7	TGTGCCAGCAGTTTATCAACTAGCGGCTCCTACGAGCAGTACTTC	CASSLSTSGSYEQYF
TRBD1	NA	TRBV25-1	TRBJ1-2	TGTGCCAGCAGTGAAAGGGGACAGGGCCCACTTGACTACACCTTC	CASSERGQGPLDYTF
TRBD1	NA	TRBV9	TRBJ2-7	TGTGCCAGCAGCCGGGGACAGGAGGCCTACGAGCAGTACTTC	CASSRGQEAYEQYF
NA	NA	TRBV9	TRBJ2-7	TGTGCCAGCAGCGTAGGGGACTGGGAAGAGCAGTACTTC	CASSVGDWEEQYF
NA	NA	TRBV7-9	TRBJ1-2	TGTGCCAGCAGCTTAGCTGGCAGCTATGGCTACACCTTC	CASSLAGSYGYTF
NA	NA	TRBV4-1	TRBJ2-3	TGCGCCAGCAGCCAAGATTGGGGGGTCCCGGGAACAGATACGCAGTATTTT	CASSQDWGVPGTDTQYF
TRBD2	once	TRBV4-2	TRBJ2-1	TGTGCCAGCAGCCAAGTAGCGGGAGGCCCTACCGGGGAGCAGTTCTTC	CASSQVAGGPTGEQFF
NA	NA	TRBV7-2	TRBJ1-1	TGTGCCAGCAGCTTAGGGGTTCGGCGGGAAGCTTTCTTT	CASSLGVRREAFF
NA	NA	TRBV13	TRBJ2-6	TGTGCCAGCAGGAGCTCTGGGGCCAACGTCCTGACTTTC	CASRSSGANVLTF
NA	few	TRBV14	TRBJ1-1	TGTGCCAGCAGCCAAGAATCGATTTTTAAGGAGGATAGAGCTTTCTTT	CASSQESIFKEDRAFF
TRBD2	NA	TRBV5-1	TRBJ2-7	TGCGCCAGCAGCTTACTAGCGGGAGAAAACGAGCAGTACTTC	CASSLLAGENEQYF
NA	NA	TRBV18	TRBJ2-1	TGTGCCAGCTCACCACTTTCTAGGGGCGACAATGAGCAGTTCTTC	CASSPLSRGDNEQFF
TRBD1	once	TRBV5-1	TRBJ2-4	TGCGCCAGCAGCACGGGACAGCTACTAGCCAAAAACATTCAGTACTTC	CASSTGQLLAKNIQYF
TRBD2	NA	TRBV5-1	TRBJ2-1	TGCGCCAGCGGCTTGCGACTAGCGGGGGGGCTGTCGGATGAGCAGTTCTTC	CASGLRLAGGLSDEQFF